The present T cell receptor (beta chain) was sequenced within a study of early T cells in non-severe SARS-CoV-2 infection (dated by TCRdb to the early 2020s). With respect to the entire study: TCR sequencing used bulk RNA from unsorted whole blood, so alpha and beta chains could not be paired.

Counted from cysteine to phenylalanine, this CDR3 has 15 amino acids. The kept DNA is CDR3 alone, 45 bases in frame from the first base. V is cut by 1 base and J by 0 bases, and the space between the germline ends is 6 bases. Library generation was performed with 5' RACE. Sequencing was performed on a NextSeq 500. The TCR library protocol attached unique molecular identifiers to individual cDNA molecules to correct for sequencing error and PCR bias. Both TCR alpha and beta chains were sequenced, and tight co-correlation was observed between alpha and beta sequence abundances in each sample. Under the source paper's analysis protocol: Decombinator V4 was used to perform V gene, J gene and CDR3 annotation of TCR sequences. Expanded TCRs were defined as changing significantly between any two time points under a Poisson model with p below 0.0001. TCR abundances were normalised to the total number of TCRs sequenced in each sample and reported as counts per million. TRAV1-2 paired with TRAJ12, TRAJ20 or TRAJ33 defined MAIT TCRs, while TRAV10 paired with TRAJ18 defined iNKT TCRs. VDJdb, accessed on 1 November 2021, was searched for TCRs annotated for CMV, EBV and SARS-CoV-2, and TCRs annotated for more than one antigen were excluded. TCRdb reanalyzed the raw reads on its own, using fastp at Q25 for trimming and MiXCR for clone calling, and kept in-frame beta chains. Identical CDR3 protein sequences are pooled into one entry, listed with their most common genes and DNA. The V and J calls and clone size come from TCRdb's table, not from the authors' own analysis. For this sample there are tens of thousands of distinct CDR3 sequences; approximately 4% appear just once. Over 3% of the sample lies in the top ten.

This clonotype was seen repeatedly, ten times or more. Its antigen remains undetermined. No much larger clone is present one base from it, and per-base qualities are unavailable. What the authors observed across the whole study: VDJdb matching was skewed toward anti-spike CD8 responses and likely underestimated virus-specific expansions, missing private and CD4 specificities.

The study was a case-control design nested within a healthcare worker cohort in London, UK, with weekly nasopharyngeal swab PCR tests and blood sampling. Healthcare workers were recruited between 23 and 31 March 2020, during the week of the UK lockdown, and were followed weekly for up to roughly 15 weeks. This clonotype originated in an adult who was a healthcare worker with PCR-confirmed SARS-CoV-2 infection or an uninfected control (not recorded which). The rearrangement joined TRBV12-3 or TRBV12-4 to TRBJ2-2, with the D gene not clear enough to name. The specimen was whole blood. In nucleotides, the sequence is TGTGCCAGCAGTTTAGGTCAGGCGAACACCGGGGAGCTGTTTTTT. It codes for CASSLGQANTGELFF.